Shown below are 19 T cell receptor beta chains from a single sample sequenced in a study of blood T cell repertoires in COVID-19. The data were produced by immunoSEQ multiplex PCR, yet TCRdb's version contains in-frame clones alone and is incomplete. In the table there are some 41,000 clones, around 86% of which are singletons. The sequenced sample consisted of peripheral blood. Receptors originate from a man in his forties or fifties with active COVID-19.

This rearrangement joins TRBV2 to TRBJ1-2; 8 nucleotides match TRBD1. Trimming took 3 bases from V and 2 from J; bases not matched to a gene: 5. The CDR3 consists of 15 residues. Germline CDR1 SNHLY, CDR2 FYNNEI. CDR3 DNA sequence: TGTGCCAGCAGTGACTGGACAGGGTTCAACTATGGCTACACCTTC. This codes for CASSDWTGFNYGYTF. Together with reference TRBV2 and TRBJ1-2, the CDR3 gives the full variable domain: EPEVTQTPSHQVTQMGQEVILRCVPISNHLYFYWYRQILGQKVEFLVSFYNNEISEKSEIFDDQFSVERPDGSNFTLKIRSTKLEDSAMYFCASSDWTGFNYGYTFGSGTRLTVV.

The chain links TRBV29-1 to TRBJ2-3; weak D call: TRBD2 (7 bases). Per germline, CDR1 SQVTM and CDR2 ANQGSEA. Deletions cut 5 bases from V and 6 bases from J, with 15 bases between. This CDR3 has 13 residues. This CDR3 reads CSVRGGEQDTQYF. In DNA, the CDR3 is TGCAGCGTTAGGGGGGGAGAACAGGATACGCAGTATTTT.

The rearrangement links TRBV6-6 to TRBJ1-2; no reliable D call. The V gene lost 4 bases and the J gene lost 6 bases, with 6 bases spanning the gap. The CDR3 runs 11 residues. CDR1 and CDR2 from the germline V gene are MNHNY and SVGAGI (reference sequence). CDR3 amino acids: CASSSGDGYTF. The CDR3 region has the DNA TGTGCCAGCAGTTCCGGGGATGGCTACACCTTC.

The chain combines TRBV27 with TRBJ2-2; 8 nucleotides agree with TRBD1. The CDR3 has 16 residues. Germline lookup yields CDR1 MNHEY and CDR2 SMNVEV (reference sequence). The J segment lost 1 base and the V segment lost 3 bases, leaving 4 bases of the junction unmatched. CDR3 sequence: CASSFRGTGNTGELFF. The CDR3 nucleotides read TGTGCCAGCAGTTTTAGGGGGACAGGGAACACCGGGGAGCTGTTTTTT.

In this sample, this clone turned up once. This sequence joins TRBV5-1 and TRBJ2-7, with 7 bases that match TRBD2. V lost 0 bases and J lost 0; bases outside the gene matches: 9. Germline lookup yields CDR1 SGHRS and CDR2 YFSETQ. The CDR3 loop spans 17 amino acids. CDR3 nucleotides: TGCGCCAGCAGCTTGGTTGTGGGAGGGCCGAGCTCCTACGAGCAGTACTTC. Translated, it gives CASSLVVGGPSSYEQYF.

V gene TRBV19 combines with J gene TRBJ1-1; D is ambiguous. Germline V lookup: CDR1 LNHDA, CDR2 SQIVND (reference sequence). This CDR3 is 13 amino acids long. Trimming removed 9 bases at V and 4 bases at J, with 15 bases between. CDR3 sequence (DNA): TGTGCCAGCAATGGCCCGGGAGGCACTGAAGCTTTCTTT. The encoded protein is CASNGPGGTEAFF.

The table lists this clone with a count of one. The V call is TRBV7-9, the J call TRBJ2-7, with 11 bases identical to TRBD1. Germline V lookup: CDR1 SEHNR, CDR2 FQNEAQ (reference sequence). The CDR3 spans 13 residues. V was clipped by 4 bases and J by 7 bases; unmatched bases: 3. CDR3: CASSWTGGGEQYF. The CDR3 bases are TGTGCCAGCAGCTGGACAGGGGGCGGAGAGCAGTACTTC.

The gene calls are TRBV4-1 and TRBJ1-2; D gene unclear. V was shortened by 5 bases and J by 0 bases, with 10 bases between the two germline ends. This CDR3 spans 14 amino acids. Germline CDR1 MGHRA, CDR2 YSYEKL. The CDR3 bases are TGCGCCAGCAGCTGGAGGACGGCTAACTATGGCTACACCTTC. Translated, it gives CASSWRTANYGYTF.

The rearrangement uses TRBV19 and TRBJ2-7; 11 bases match TRBD2. This CDR3 is 14 amino acids long. With 5 bases clipped from V and 4 bases from J, the junction kept 4 bases outside the gene matches. Looked up from germline, CDR1 is LNHDA and CDR2 is SQIVND (reference sequence). CDR3 bases: TGTGCCAGTAGTGCCAGACTAGCGGGGTACGAGCAGTACTTC. Protein sequence: CASSARLAGYEQYF.

The chain joins TRBV27 to TRBJ1-3; 10 bases map to TRBD1. V shed 0 bases and J 5 bases; nucleotides not matched to a gene: 1. Per the germline V gene, CDR1 is MNHEY and CDR2 is SMNVEV (reference sequence). The CDR3 consists of 15 residues. Here the CDR3 reads CASSLSGQGRNTIYF. The DNA of the CDR3 is TGTGCCAGCAGTTTATCGGGACAGGGGAGAAACACCATATATTTT.

The CDR3 DNA reads as TGTGCCAGCAAGGGGATGGGGCGCAATCAGCCCCAGCATTTT. This sequence encodes CASKGMGRNQPQHF. The rearrangement joins TRBV27 to TRBJ1-5; TRBD1 is a possible D gene (5 bases). V was shortened by 7 bases and J by 2 bases, with 12 bases between the two germline ends. CDR1 MNHEY and CDR2 SMNVEV come from the germline V gene (reference sequence). The CDR3 is 14 amino acids.

This clone was seen a handful of times. V usage is TRBV28 and J usage is TRBJ1-4; D is ambiguous. Trimming cost V 3 bases and J 6 bases, with 14 bases left between them. Germline loops: CDR1 MDHEN, CDR2 SYDVKM. The CDR3 contains 15 residues. The CDR3 loop reads CASSFDPGGHEKLFF. The DNA of the CDR3 is TGTGCCAGCAGTTTCGATCCCGGCGGGCATGAAAAACTGTTTTTT.

This clone appeared a few times. This chain joins TRBV15 and TRBJ2-2; the match to TRBD2 covers 10 bases. From germline, CDR1 is LNHNV and CDR2 YYDKDF (reference sequence). This CDR3 is 14 amino acids long. V was pared by 4 bases and J by 8 bases, with 4 bases of the junction left unmatched. The CDR3 bases are TGTGCCACCAGCACCCGGACTAGCGGAGGGGAGCTGTTTTTT. Encoded protein: CATSTRTSGGELFF.

The CDR3 DNA reads TGTGCCTGGAGTAGGGTGGGACTAGCGCACTACAATGAGCAGTTCTTC. Translating it yields CAWSRVGLAHYNEQFF. The chain is built from TRBV30 and TRBJ2-1; 10 positions agree with TRBD2. Per germline, CDR1 GTSNPN and CDR2 SVGIG (reference sequence). Losses at the gene ends were 2 bases for V and 3 bases for J; bases not matched to a gene: 7. This CDR3 has 16 amino acids.

In nucleotides, the CDR3 is TGTGCCAGCAGCTCCCACATCGACAGGGAGGATAATAACTATGGCTACACCTTC. Residues: CASSSHIDREDNNYGYTF. The chain is built from TRBV9 and TRBJ1-2; 7 positions agree with TRBD1. The trim removed 4 bases at V and 1 base at J, leaving 16 bases unmatched. The length of the CDR3 is 18 residues. Germline values: CDR1 SGDLS, CDR2 YYNGEE.

The chain employs TRBV11-3 and TRBJ2-7; 11 nucleotides match TRBD1. With V trimmed by 5 bases and J by 7 bases, 13 bases remained unmatched. Germline assignment: CDR1 SGHNT and CDR2 YENEEA. The CDR3 totals 16 residues. CDR3: CASSPPPGQGALEQYF. CDR3 sequence (DNA): TGTGCCAGCAGCCCGCCTCCCGGACAGGGGGCGCTTGAGCAGTACTTC.

V and J are TRBV29-1 and TRBJ2-7; D possibly corresponds to TRBD1 (7 bases). This CDR3 has 15 residues. The germline V gene has CDR1 SQVTM and CDR2 ANQGSEA. Trimming removed 0 bases from V and 0 bases from J, with 12 bases in between. CDR3 amino acids: CSVEDAGQNSYEQYF. In DNA, the CDR3 is TGCAGCGTTGAAGATGCGGGACAGAACTCCTACGAGCAGTACTTC.

The V call is TRBV5-1, the J call TRBJ2-1, with a weak D call TRBD2 (6 bases). There are 15 residues in the CDR3. Germline CDR1 SGHRS, CDR2 YFSETQ. V shed 4 bases and J shed 1 base, with 12 bases lying between them. Here the CDR3 DNA reads TGCGCCAGCAGCCCGCTGGGGAGGTCCTACAATGAGCAGTTCTTC. Translating it yields CASSPLGRSYNEQFF.

V and J are TRBV27 and TRBJ1-5, with TRBD1 matching over 8 bases. This CDR3 comprises 18 residues. The V gene's germline CDR1 is MNHEY and CDR2 SMNVEV (reference sequence). Germline trimming cut 4 bases from V and 4 bases from J; bases unmatched to any gene: 15. CDR3 DNA: TGTGCCAGCAGTTCTCCGTCTCCCGGGACAGGAGTAAATCAGCCCCAGCATTTT. This encodes CASSSPSPGTGVNQPQHF.